This T cell receptor beta chain was sequenced for a study of molecular identifiers for immune sequencing clone quantification. Study details: Five portions were made in replicates from RNA of about 21,000 or 97,000 naive CD8 cells, and four underwent sequencing. Overall study findings and caveats: Naive cells had under 1% of molecules in clones above 20 RNA copies, effectors over 97%.

Sorting was used to obtain naive CD8 T cells (CD8+CD4-CCR7+CD45RA+). Germline values: CDR1 DFQATT, CDR2 SNEGSKA (reference sequence). Between the trimmed V and J ends, which lost 2 bases and 0 bases, there was a span of 2 bases. The CDR3 consists of 12 residues. This clonotype appeared a few times. What it binds is not known. Bulk TCR libraries used previously described methods and listed TCR primers. Via MiXCR, TCRdb re-called the PCR reads, giving one row per CDR3 protein. The sample contains approximately 500,000 distinct CDR3 sequences, about 20% of which appear only once. The sample consisted of naive CD8+ T cells from blood, with Jurkat cell RNA spiked in. Subset denoted: FACS-sorted CD8+CD4-CCR7+CD45RA+ naive T cells. V usage is TRBV20-1 and J usage is TRBJ1-3; D unclear. The clonotype comes from a human donor in good health. Some libraries in this study had Jurkat cell RNA spiked in. The chain's CDR3 is CSARYSGNTIYF. CDR3 sequence (DNA): TGCAGTGCTAGATACTCTGGAAACACCATATATTTT.